These T cell receptor beta chains were read from a single sample in a study of cytomegalovirus exposure and HLA in healthy donors. Repertoires were generated with immunoSEQ multiplex PCR, while TCRdb's copy carries only in-frame clones and drops some. This table holds approximately 100,000 clones, around four fifths found once. What was sequenced was PBMCs. The origin of the receptors is a middle-aged man in good health and CMV-seronegative. Each CDR3 is given with its conserved first and last residue. Each record gives: V gene, clone size, J gene, D gene, CDR3 DNA, CDR3 protein. A D gene is named only where the DNA matches it firmly. Expanded clones are given a class, and other clones once, few, many or no size at all.

>TRBV5-1|NA|TRBJ2-3|NA
TGCGCCAGCAATGTTTATAGCACAGATACGCAGTATTTT
CASNVYSTDTQYF
>TRBV4-2|NA|TRBJ1-6|TRBD1
TGTGCCAGCAGCCAAGAAGGACAGGGACATTCACCCCTCCACTTT
CASSQEGQGHSPLHF
>TRBV28|NA|TRBJ1-1|TRBD1
TGTGCCAGCAGGACAGGGATAATGAACACTGAAGCTTTCTTT
CASRTGIMNTEAFF
>TRBV5-6|NA|TRBJ1-1|NA
TGTGCCAGCAGCTTTAGCAGGGACACTGAAGCTTTCTTT
CASSFSRDTEAFF
>TRBV5-4|NA|TRBJ2-7|NA
TGTGCAATAGGGGAAACCCCCTACGAGCAGTACTTC
CAIGETPYEQYF
>TRBV5-1|NA|TRBJ2-1|TRBD2
TGCGCCAGCAGCTTGCCGAGCGGGGGTTACAATGAGCAGTTCTTC
CASSLPSGGYNEQFF
>TRBV7-9|NA|TRBJ2-2|TRBD2
TGTTCCAGCAGTCCCCGTTCGGGGGGGACCGGGGAGCTGTTTTTT
CSSSPRSGGTGELFF
>TRBV12-5|NA|TRBJ1-5|NA
TGTGCTAGTGGTCCCGGGACACTATCGGCCCAGCATTTT
CASGPGTLSAQHF
>TRBV30|NA|TRBJ1-2|TRBD1
TGTGCCTGGAGTGTACTGGGAGAGACAGGGGCAACAGTCTATGGCTACACCTTC
CAWSVLGETGATVYGYTF
>TRBV7-9|once|TRBJ2-2|NA
TGTGCCAGCAGGCCCCGGGGGAGCACCGGGGAGCTGTTTTTT
CASRPRGSTGELFF
>TRBV19|NA|TRBJ2-3|NA
TGTGCCAGTAGGTCGGGAAGCAGTCCAGATACGCAGTATTTT
CASRSGSSPDTQYF
>TRBV5-1|NA|TRBJ2-3|NA
TGCGCCAGCAGCCTTTCACAGGGGGGGCCAGCAGATACGCAGTATTTT
CASSLSQGGPADTQYF
>TRBV18|NA|TRBJ1-3|NA
TGTGCCAGCTCACCGAGTGAAAGCTCTGGAAACACCATATATTTT
CASSPSESSGNTIYF
>TRBV10-2|few|TRBJ2-1|TRBD2
TGCGCCACCGACCCGGGACTAGCGGGAACTGAGCAGTTCTTC
CATDPGLAGTEQFF
>TRBV19|NA|TRBJ2-3|TRBD2
TGTGCCAGTAGTCGGAGGACTAGCGGCGGCACAGATACGCAGTATTTT
CASSRRTSGGTDTQYF
>TRBV2|NA|TRBJ1-5|NA
TGTGCCAGCAGTGATTCACTCCCGAACAATCAGCCCCAGCATTTT
CASSDSLPNNQPQHF
>TRBV7-9|NA|TRBJ1-4|NA
TGTTCCAGCAGCCCCGGACAGTTTGATAATGAAAAACTGTTTTTT
CSSSPGQFDNEKLFF
>TRBV30|NA|TRBJ1-2|NA
TGTGCCTGGAGCCGTAGGACAGCAGCTAACTATGGCTACACCTTC
CAWSRRTAANYGYTF
>TRBV4-3|once|TRBJ2-3|TRBD2
TGCGCCAGCAGCCAAGGGTACCAGGGAAGGGAGGGAGATACGCAGTATTTT
CASSQGYQGREGDTQYF
>TRBV11-2|NA|TRBJ1-1|TRBD1
TGTGCCAGCAGCTTGGGGGGGTGGGACAGGGGGCGCTGGGCAACTGAAGCTTTCTTT
CASSLGGWDRGRWATEAFF